These T cell receptor beta chains were read from a single sample in a study of early T cells in non-severe SARS-CoV-2 infection. TCRdb re-called the 5' RACE reads through MiXCR, storing one row per CDR3 protein. The sample has tens of thousands of distinct CDR3 sequences, 5.5% to 7.5% seen once. Sequenced input: whole blood. These receptor sequences come from an adult who was a healthcare worker with PCR-confirmed SARS-CoV-2 infection or an uninfected control (not recorded which). The CDR3 runs from the conserved cysteine through the conserved F or W. The order of the fields is V gene, D gene, J gene, clone size, CDR3 DNA, CDR3 protein. The D gene is left open where the match is weak. Clone size is stated in some rows and not others, as once, few, many or a class when expanded.

TRBV18,TRBD1,TRBJ1-4,many,TGTGCCAGCTCACCGACAGGGGGCCTTGAAAAACTGTTTTTT,CASSPTGGLEKLFF
TRBV30,TRBD1,TRBJ1-1,many,TGTGCCTGGACAATCCAGGGGGCGCCCGGCCGTGGAGCTTTCTTT,CAWTIQGAPGRGAFF
TRBV7-2,-,TRBJ1-1,many,TGTGCCAGCAGCCCACGGACAGCCGTTATGAACACTGAAGCTTTCTTT,CASSPRTAVMNTEAFF
TRBV6-5,-,TRBJ2-5,many,TGTGCCAGCAGTTACTCTGGGGACAAGGCGGAGACCCAGTACTTC,CASSYSGDKAETQYF
TRBV7-9,-,TRBJ1-2,many,TGTGCCAGCAGCTTAGAAACAAGACACAACTATGGCTACACCTTC,CASSLETRHNYGYTF
TRBV7-2,-,TRBJ2-1,many,TGTGCCAGCAGCCGGACCCGTAATCAGAATGCAGGGGGAGGCTACAATGAGCAGTTCTTC,CASSRTRNQNAGGGYNEQFF
TRBV2,TRBD2,TRBJ2-1,many,TGTGCCAGCAGTGATAGCAGCGGGGGATGGAATGAGCAGTTCTTC,CASSDSSGGWNEQFF
TRBV20-1,TRBD1,TRBJ2-7,many,TGCAGTGCTAGGCCGACAGGGGACTACGAGCAGTACTTC,CSARPTGDYEQYF
TRBV29-1,TRBD1,TRBJ2-7,-,TGCAGCGTTCACACAGGGGGCTCCTACGAGCAGTACTTC,CSVHTGGSYEQYF
TRBV20-1,-,TRBJ1-5,-,TGCAGTGCTAGAGGGACATGGGGCAATCAGCCCCAGCATTTT,CSARGTWGNQPQHF
TRBV18,-,TRBJ2-7,few,TGTGCCAGCTCACCATTCAGGGGCGAGCAGTACTTC,CASSPFRGEQYF
TRBV28,-,TRBJ1-2,-,TGTGCCAGCAGTCCCCCCGGGAGGGGCGTAAATGGCTACACCTTC,CASSPPGRGVNGYTF
TRBV27,TRBD2,TRBJ2-1,once,TGTGCCAGCAGTTTAATAGCGGGCTCTTACAATGAGCAGTTCTTC,CASSLIAGSYNEQFF
TRBV19,-,TRBJ2-1,few,TGTGCCAGTAGTATTGGGGGGACCTCCTACAATGAGCAGTTCTTC,CASSIGGTSYNEQFF
TRBV7-9,-,TRBJ1-2,-,TGTGCCAGCAGCTTAGACTTCCATGGCTACACCTTC,CASSLDFHGYTF
TRBV6-5,TRBD1,TRBJ2-6,many,TGTGCCAGCAGTTACGGACAGGCTGGGGCCAACGTCCTGACTTTC,CASSYGQAGANVLTF
TRBV15,TRBD1,TRBJ2-1,-,TGTGCCACCAGCAGAGATCCCACAGGGGTTGATGAGCAGTTCTTC,CATSRDPTGVDEQFF
TRBV7-8,-,TRBJ1-1,many,TGTGCCAGCAGCGCAAAAATCCAGAACACTGAAGCTTTCTTT,CASSAKIQNTEAFF
TRBV5-4,-,TRBJ2-2,many,TGTGCCAGCAGCTCGTGGGGGACGGGGATCACCGGGGAGCTGTTTTTT,CASSSWGTGITGELFF
TRBV20-1,-,TRBJ2-1,many,TGCAGTGCTAGAGATTGGAGCGGGCAAGACAATGAGCAGTTCTTC,CSARDWSGQDNEQFF
TRBV5-5,TRBD1,TRBJ2-2,-,TGTGCCAGCAGCCGGACCGGGACAGCTGGCACCGGGGAGCTGTTTTTT,CASSRTGTAGTGELFF
TRBV5-1,-,TRBJ2-3,-,TGCGCCAGCAGCTTGGGGTCCGGCACAGATACGCAGTATTTT,CASSLGSGTDTQYF
TRBV20-1,-,TRBJ1-1,few,TGCAGTGCCAGTAGTATGGTCACTGAAGCTTTCTTT,CSASSMVTEAFF
TRBV4-1,TRBD2,TRBJ2-1,-,TGCGCCAGCAGCCGAGAGGGACTAGCGGGGGGAAGCTCCTACAATGAGCAGTTCTTC,CASSREGLAGGSSYNEQFF
TRBV29-1,TRBD1,TRBJ2-3,-,TGCAGCGTAGCCGGGACAGACAACACAGATACGCAGTATTTT,CSVAGTDNTDTQYF
TRBV24-1,TRBD1,TRBJ2-2,-,TGTGCCACCAGTGACCCCGGGACAGGGCCCGGGGAGCTGTTTTTT,CATSDPGTGPGELFF